Each of the 20 T cell receptor beta chains below was sequenced from the same sample in a study of shared clonotypes between healthy human individuals. CD8 cells classed as naive were CD45RO-negative and positively selected for CCR7, excluding terminally differentiated effector memory CD45RA+ cells. Here immunoSEQ multiplex PCR was the method, and the copy in TCRdb shows in-frame clones only, minus some. The data show approximately 2,000,000 clones, roughly 95% seen once. Sequences were obtained from naive CD8+ T cells from PBMCs. All receptors come from a young man in good health. Some clones in this sample may be carry-over from other donors' samples.

CDR3 sequence reads: CASSLALFSSYNEQFF. CDR3 coding DNA: TGTGCCAGCAGCTTAGCGCTTTTCAGCTCCTACAATGAGCAGTTCTTC. J is TRBJ2-1 and V is TRBV7-2, with no clear D. The CDR3 has 16 amino acids. V was cut by 0 bases and J by 0 bases, with 9 bases left in between. The germline V gene has CDR1 SGHTA and CDR2 FQGNSA. Full variable domain (rest looked up from reference TRBV7-2 and TRBJ2-1): GAGVSQSPSNKVTEKGKDVELRCDPISGHTALYWYRQSLGQGLEFLIYFQGNSAPDKSGLPSDRFSAERTGGSVSTLTIQRTQQEDSAVYLCASSLALFSSYNEQFFGPGTRLTVL.

The chain joins TRBV29-1 to TRBJ2-3, with 12 positions matching TRBD1. The germline V gene has CDR1 SQVTM and CDR2 ANQGSEA. The CDR3 is 14 amino acids. Trimming at V came to 6 bases and at J to 4 bases, leaving 5 bases not matched to a gene. The CDR3 region has the DNA TGCAGCGTCTGGGACAGGGGGCGGGCAGATACGCAGTATTTT. Translated, it gives CSVWDRGRADTQYF.

The V gene is TRBV4-2, the J gene TRBJ2-7, with a possible D match to TRBD1 (5 bases). Germline V gives CDR1 LGHNA, CDR2 YNFKEQ. This CDR3 is built from 13 residues. Trimming cost V 2 bases and J 3 bases, with 8 bases left between them. CDR3 loop: CASSQPDSYEQYF. Written as DNA, the CDR3 is TGTGCCAGCAGCCAACCCGACAGCTACGAGCAGTACTTC.

V usage is TRBV5-8 and J usage is TRBJ1-4, with D perhaps TRBD1 (5 bases). Trimming pared 1 base from V and 6 bases from J, leaving 16 bases between. Germline-derived CDR1 and CDR2 are SGHTS and YDEGEE. The CDR3 runs 16 residues. The CDR3 region has the DNA TGTGCCAGCAGCTTGTATTTCAGGAGGGGTGATGAAAAACTGTTTTTT. Its protein product is CASSLYFRRGDEKLFF.

The chain combines TRBV7-9 with TRBJ2-5; the D gene is possibly TRBD2 (5 bases). The ends were cut back, 5 bases at V and 2 bases at J, with 15 bases in the middle. CDR1 SEHNR and CDR2 FQNEAQ come from the germline V gene (reference sequence). This CDR3 spans 15 amino acids. The CDR3: CASSLGSRRQETQYF. CDR3 DNA: TGTGCCAGCAGCCTAGGGAGTAGGAGGCAAGAGACCCAGTACTTC. Complete variable domain (other parts from reference TRBV7-9 and TRBJ2-5): DTGVSQNPRHKITKRGQNVTFRCDPISEHNRLYWYRQTLGQGPEFLTYFQNEAQLEKSRLLSDRFSAERPKGSFSTLEIQRTEQGDSAMYLCASSLGSRRQETQYFGPGTRLLVL.

This sequence joins TRBV7-3 and TRBJ2-5, with D perhaps TRBD2 (7 bases). In germline, CDR1 is SGHTA, CDR2 FQGTGA. The V end was cut by 1 base, the J end by 5 bases, with 20 bases between. The CDR3 extends over 17 amino acids. CDR3 DNA sequence: TGTGCCAGCAGCTTAATTGGATCTACGGGGGGCGAGGAGACCCAGTACTTC. This encodes CASSLIGSTGGEETQYF.

The V gene is TRBV6-1, the J gene TRBJ1-1; D may be TRBD1 (5 bases). The CDR3 is 12 residues long. Trimming shortened V by 3 bases and J by 8 bases, and 10 bases separated the two germline ends. CDR1 and CDR2 from the germline V gene are MNHNS and SASEGT. CDR3 in amino acids: CASSEGPEEAFF. Here the CDR3 DNA reads TGTGCCAGCAGTGAGGGGCCGGAGGAAGCTTTCTTT.

The V call is TRBV27, the J call TRBJ2-5, with 7 bases aligning to TRBD1. CDR3 length: 18 residues. With V trimmed by 5 bases and J by 2 bases, 17 bases remained unmatched. CDR1 and CDR2 (germline): MNHEY, SMNVEV (reference sequence). In DNA, the CDR3 is TGTGCCAGCAGTCCATTCCCTCGGGACAGTCAAGAGCAAGAGACCCAGTACTTC. It specifies CASSPFPRDSQEQETQYF.

The chain carries TRBV5-1 and TRBJ2-7, with 10 positions matching TRBD2. The CDR3 runs 16 residues. With 1 base clipped from V and 2 bases from J, the junction kept 6 bases outside the gene matches. The germline gives CDR1 SGHRS, CDR2 YFSETQ. CDR3 in DNA: TGCGCCAGCAGCTTGCGAGGGAGCGGGAGGGCCTACGAGCAGTACTTC. Translating it yields CASSLRGSGRAYEQYF.

This clone was seen a handful of times. Other DNA sequences in the same sample also yield this CDR3. In nucleotides, the CDR3 is TGTGCCAGCAGGCCGGGACAGGCCTACGAGCAGTACTTC. Amino acids: CASRPGQAYEQYF. This rearrangement joins TRBV27 to TRBJ2-7, with TRBD1 matching over 8 bases. Germline V gives CDR1 MNHEY, CDR2 SMNVEV (reference sequence). With V trimmed by 6 bases and J by 2 bases, 3 bases remained unmatched. The length of the CDR3 is 13 residues.

The V call is TRBV27, the J call TRBJ2-7, with 8 bases fitting TRBD1. CDR3 length: 13 amino acids. Germline V gene data show CDR1 as MNHEY and CDR2 as SMNVEV (reference sequence). V lost 8 bases and J lost 3; bases outside the gene matches: 6. Here the CDR3 reads CASPTGAGYEQYF. The CDR3 DNA reads as TGTGCCAGCCCGACAGGGGCCGGCTACGAGCAGTACTTC.

The DNA for the CDR3 is TGTGCCAGCAGTTTATCCGGACTAGCGGTCTACGAGCAGTACTTC. Amino acids: CASSLSGLAVYEQYF. The gene calls are TRBV27 and TRBJ2-7, with 10 nucleotides matching TRBD2. With V trimmed by 0 bases and J by 3 bases, 2 bases remained unmatched. From germline, CDR1 is MNHEY and CDR2 SMNVEV (reference sequence). The CDR3 runs 15 residues.

This sequence joins TRBV9 and TRBJ2-1; TRBD2 aligns across 9 bases. Trimming cost V 0 bases and J 9 bases; bases outside gene matches: 7. Looked up from germline, CDR1 is SGDLS and CDR2 is YYNGEE. The CDR3 runs 15 residues. CDR3 coding DNA: TGTGCCAGCAGCGTAGGAAATAGCGGGAGCAGTGAGCAGTTCTTC. This codes for CASSVGNSGSSEQFF.

V is TRBV10-3 and J is TRBJ2-2, with D possibly TRBD2 on 6 matching bases. This CDR3 contains 13 residues. CDR1 ENHRY and CDR2 SYGVKD come from the germline V gene. The V end lost 8 bases, the J end lost 2 bases, and 9 bases lay between the germline ends. CDR3 nucleotide sequence: TGTGCCATCGGACTAACAAACACCGGGGAGCTGTTTTTT. Protein: CAIGLTNTGELFF.

The V call is TRBV7-9, the J call TRBJ2-1, with D perhaps matching TRBD1 (6 bases). The CDR3 is 15 residues long. Germline V CDR1 and CDR2: SEHNR, FQNEAQ (reference sequence). Deletions cut 3 bases from V and 8 bases from J, with 17 bases between. This CDR3 is CASSFGSGSGDEQFF. The DNA for the CDR3 is TGTGCCAGCAGCTTCGGGTCAGGGTCAGGGGATGAGCAGTTCTTC. Complete variable domain (other parts from reference TRBV7-9 and TRBJ2-1): DTGVSQNPRHKITKRGQNVTFRCDPISEHNRLYWYRQTLGQGPEFLTYFQNEAQLEKSRLLSDRFSAERPKGSFSTLEIQRTEQGDSAMYLCASSFGSGSGDEQFFGPGTRLTVL.

This clone was recorded only once. The chain uses TRBV9 and TRBJ1-4; D ambiguous. The CDR3 is 15 amino acids. The V gene's germline CDR1 is SGDLS and CDR2 YYNGEE. V lost 0 bases and J lost 0, with 6 bases in between. CDR3 protein: CASSVAETTNEKLFF. In nucleotides, the CDR3 is TGTGCCAGCAGCGTAGCTGAGACAACTAATGAAAAACTGTTTTTT.

The chain links TRBV28 to TRBJ1-4; D remains ambiguous. This CDR3 contains 16 residues. Looked up from germline, CDR1 is MDHEN and CDR2 is SYDVKM. Trimming stripped 5 bases from V and 0 bases from J, with 13 bases between. CDR3 sequence (DNA): TGTGCCAGCAGTCACCCGTTAGAGGCAACTAATGAAAAACTGTTTTTT. Translating gives CASSHPLEATNEKLFF. The full variable domain, completed using reference TRBV28 and TRBJ1-4, is DVKVTQSSRYLVKRTGEKVFLECVQDMDHENMFWYRQDPGLGLRLIYFSYDVKMKEKGDIPEGYSVSREKKERFSLILESASTNQTSMYLCASSHPLEATNEKLFFGSGTQLSVL.

This clone turned up a few times. The chain has TRBV2 and TRBJ2-1; 10 bases match TRBD1. Germline V gene lookup returns CDR1 SNHLY and CDR2 FYNNEI. V dropped 3 bases and J dropped 8; count of bases not matched to a gene: 10. CDR3 size: 16 residues. DNA for the CDR3: TGTGCCAGCAGTGATGAAATTCTGACAGGGGGCCATGAGCAGTTCTTC. Translation: CASSDEILTGGHEQFF.

This chain joins TRBV4-3 and TRBJ2-3, with 9 bases matching TRBD2. CDR1 is LGHNA, CDR2 YSLEER, per germline. Unmatched junction bases numbered 4, after V lost 0 bases and J lost 0 bases. The CDR3 totals 17 residues. The CDR3 DNA reads as TGCGCCAGCAGCCAAGATTTGGCGGGAGGGAGCACAGATACGCAGTATTTT. Protein: CASSQDLAGGSTDTQYF.

The rearrangement links TRBV7-9 to TRBJ2-1, with a weak D call TRBD2 (6 bases). CDR1 SEHNR and CDR2 FQNEAQ come from the germline V gene (reference sequence). CDR3 length: 15 residues. V was clipped by 5 bases and J by 2 bases, with 13 bases between them. CDR3 nucleotide sequence: TGTGCCAGCAGCCCCCGCGGGACTGCCTACAATGAGCAGTTCTTC. Amino acid sequence: CASSPRGTAYNEQFF. Full variable domain (missing parts from reference TRBV7-9 and TRBJ2-1): DTGVSQNPRHKITKRGQNVTFRCDPISEHNRLYWYRQTLGQGPEFLTYFQNEAQLEKSRLLSDRFSAERPKGSFSTLEIQRTEQGDSAMYLCASSPRGTAYNEQFFGPGTRLTVL.